The 14 T cell receptor beta chains presented below share a single source sample, sequenced in a study of memory CD4+ T cells and cytomegalovirus serostatus. The sort gate was single viable CD3+CD4+CD8-CD45RO+ cells for memory CD4+ T cells. Sequenced by immunoSEQ multiplex PCR; TCRdb stores in-frame clones only, minus some. The table lists 50,000 to 55,000 clones, around 78% of them singletons, with about 0.79% in the top ten. Sample: memory CD4+ T cells from blood. Receptor source: an adult in good health and CMV-seronegative.

This clone was picked up a small number of times. This chain connects TRBV10-2 to TRBJ2-7; D might be TRBD1 (6 bases). The V end was cut by 6 bases, the J end by 3 bases, with 21 bases between. The CDR3 consists of 16 residues. CDR1 and CDR2 from the germline V gene are WSHSY and SAAADI. In DNA, the CDR3 is TGCGCCAGCAGGGATATTACAGGGATGGGTTTCTACGAGCAGTACTTC. It encodes CASRDITGMGFYEQYF.

V usage is TRBV9 and J usage is TRBJ2-3; D uncertain. Germline V CDR1 and CDR2: SGDLS, YYNGEE. This CDR3 contains 13 residues. V dropped 0 bases and J dropped 6 bases, with 8 bases sitting between them. CDR3 sequence: CASSVGHGDTQYF. CDR3 DNA: TGTGCCAGCAGCGTAGGACATGGGGATACGCAGTATTTT.

The chain has TRBV19 and TRBJ1-2; TRBD1 is a possible D gene (6 bases). V was shortened by 7 bases and J by 5 bases, with 14 bases between the two germline ends. The CDR3 sequence is 13 residues long. Germline V CDR1 and CDR2: LNHDA, SQIVND (reference sequence). CDR3 amino acids: CASKLQGSYGYTF. Here the CDR3 DNA reads TGTGCCAGTAAACTACAGGGCAGTTATGGCTACACCTTC.

This clone was seen only once. The V and J genes are TRBV10-3 and TRBJ2-5, with no clear D. The J call may be wrong; the DNA end is better matched by TRBJ2-7. Germline V gene sequence: CDR1 ENHRY, CDR2 SYGVKD. The length of the CDR3 is 14 residues. CDR3: CAISESNMRIEQYF. The CDR3 DNA sequence: TGTGCCATCAGTGAGTCGAATATGCGGATCGAGCAGTACTTC.

The rearrangement uses TRBV11-3 and TRBJ2-5, with TRBD2 identical over 8 bases. The CDR3 contains 14 residues. Germline-derived CDR1 and CDR2 are SGHNT and YENEEA. J lost 5 bases, V lost 5 bases, and 7 bases had no gene match. In DNA form, the CDR3 reads TGTGCCAGCAGCACAAATAGCGGGGCGGAGACCCAGTACTTC. Translation: CASSTNSGAETQYF.

This clone rates as medium-sized (0.01 to 0.1%). This chain joins TRBV7-3 and TRBJ2-1; perhaps TRBD1 as D (5 bases). CDR1 is SGHTA and CDR2 is FQGTGA in the germline V gene. The CDR3 consists of 14 residues. V lost 3 bases and J lost 2, with 8 bases in between. CDR3 loop: CASSFKGPYNEQFF. The CDR3, as DNA: TGTGCCAGCAGCTTCAAGGGGCCCTACAATGAGCAGTTCTTC. The full variable domain, in which reference TRBV7-3 and TRBJ2-1 provide the parts outside the CDR3, is GAGVSQTPSNKVTEKGKYVELRCDPISGHTALYWYRQSLGQGPEFLIYFQGTGAADDSGLPNDRFFAVRPEGSVSTLKIQRTERGDSAVYLCASSFKGPYNEQFFGPGTRLTVL.

The gene calls are TRBV11-2 and TRBJ2-7, with a weak D call TRBD2 (6 bases). CDR1 and CDR2 (germline): SGHAT, FQNNGV. The germline V and J ends were trimmed by 3 bases and 3 bases, with 9 bases remaining between them. CDR3 size: 13 residues. CDR3 amino acids: CASSFGGVYEQYF. For the CDR3, the DNA is TGTGCCAGCAGCTTTGGCGGGGTCTACGAGCAGTACTTC.

The chain joins TRBV2 to TRBJ2-1; 11 bases map to TRBD2. This CDR3 spans 17 amino acids. Per the germline V gene, CDR1 is SNHLY and CDR2 is FYNNEI. J was trimmed by 3 bases and V by 7 bases; bases with no gene match: 11. The CDR3 DNA reads TGTGCCAGCACCCCTTGGGATAGCGGGGGGGTCTACAATGAGCAGTTCTTC. Its protein product is CASTPWDSGGVYNEQFF.

This chain uses TRBV7-2 with TRBJ2-7; 8 bases agree with TRBD1. The CDR3 is made up of 14 amino acids. Germline trimming cut 3 bases from V and 3 bases from J; bases unmatched to any gene: 4. Germline V lookup: CDR1 SGHTA, CDR2 FQGNSA. This CDR3 reads CASSFGTGFYEQYF. In DNA, the CDR3 is TGTGCCAGCAGCTTCGGGACAGGCTTCTACGAGCAGTACTTC.

The rearrangement uses TRBV7-9 and TRBJ1-2, with 9 bases identical to TRBD1. This CDR3 has 13 amino acids. Germline V gives CDR1 SEHNR, CDR2 FQNEAQ (reference sequence). V gave up 5 bases and J gave up 8 bases; unmatched junction bases: 6. The CDR3 DNA sequence: TGTGCCAGCAGCCCACAGGGGGCGGGAGGCTACACCTTC. It specifies CASSPQGAGGYTF.

The sample holds a few counts of this clone. This chain uses TRBV4-2 with TRBJ1-3; D is undetermined. The CDR3 runs 17 residues. The V and J ends lost 1 base and 4 bases respectively, with 17 bases between them. Germline V CDR1 and CDR2: LGHNA, YNFKEQ. The CDR3 nucleotides read TGTGCCAGCAGCCAAGGATTCATGGATCGACCCGGAAACACCATATATTTT. It codes for CASSQGFMDRPGNTIYF.

The V and J genes are TRBV29-1 and TRBJ2-1, with TRBD2 matching over 9 bases. The CDR3 runs 16 residues. The germline gives CDR1 SQVTM, CDR2 ANQGSEA. The V gene end was trimmed by 3 bases and the J gene end by 5 bases; junction bases not matched to a gene: 11. The CDR3 DNA reads as TGCAGCGTTGATGGAATCGGGACTAGCTTCGACAATGAGCAGTTCTTC. As protein: CSVDGIGTSFDNEQFF.

The chain employs TRBV7-6 and TRBJ1-3; D unresolved. The CDR3 length is 13 residues. V was pared by 8 bases and J by 2 bases, with 10 bases between. Germline values: CDR1 SGHVS, CDR2 FNYEAQ. CDR3 protein: CASLGGTGNTIYF. DNA of the CDR3: TGTGCCAGCCTAGGTGGGACTGGAAACACCATATATTTT.

This chain links TRBV6-1 with TRBJ1-1; possible D gene TRBD1, 5 bases. CDR1 is MNHNS, CDR2 SASEGT, per germline. Trimming took off 6 bases at V and 1 base at J, with 15 bases between the two ends. The CDR3 runs to 15 residues. CDR3 in DNA: TGTGCCAGCAGCAGGGAGGGCCCATGGAACACTGAAGCTTTCTTT. It specifies CASSREGPWNTEAFF.